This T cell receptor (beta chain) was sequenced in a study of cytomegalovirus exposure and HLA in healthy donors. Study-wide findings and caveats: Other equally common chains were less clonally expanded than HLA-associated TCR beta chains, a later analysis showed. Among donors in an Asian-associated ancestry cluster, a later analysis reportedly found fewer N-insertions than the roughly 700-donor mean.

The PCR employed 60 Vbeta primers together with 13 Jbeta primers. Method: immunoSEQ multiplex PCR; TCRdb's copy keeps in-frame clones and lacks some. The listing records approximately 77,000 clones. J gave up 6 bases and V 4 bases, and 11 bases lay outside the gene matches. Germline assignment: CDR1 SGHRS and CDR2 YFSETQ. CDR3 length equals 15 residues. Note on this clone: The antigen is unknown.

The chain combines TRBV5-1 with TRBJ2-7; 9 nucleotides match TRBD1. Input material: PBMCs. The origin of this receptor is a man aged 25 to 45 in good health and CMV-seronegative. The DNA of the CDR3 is TGCGCCAGCAGCCCGACAGGGGGTTTTGATCGCGAGCAGTACTTC. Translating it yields CASSPTGGFDREQYF.